Detailed here is one T cell receptor beta chain. Germline-derived CDR1 and CDR2 are KGHSY and FQNENV. This CDR3 region has 15 residues. V shed 2 bases and J 4 bases; nucleotides not matched to a gene: 4. The data derive from a study of CD8 T cells in Susac syndrome. The authors reverse transcribed roughly 0.5 to 1 ug RNA with random hexamers. The immunoSEQ assay covered 54 Vbeta and 13 Jbeta segments for CDR3. TCRdb re-called the immunoSEQ multiplex PCR reads through MiXCR, storing one row per CDR3 protein. The table has some 190,000 distinct CDR3 sequences, 90% to 97% seen once. The rearrangement links TRBV16 to TRBJ1-5; 8 bases agree with TRBD1. Sequencing was performed on CD4+ T cells from PBMCs. The origin of this receptor is a human donor with multiple sclerosis. The CDR3, as DNA: TGTGCCAGCAGCCAAAGTGGACAGGGAAATCAGCCCCAGCATTTT. This sequence encodes CASSQSGQGNQPQHF.